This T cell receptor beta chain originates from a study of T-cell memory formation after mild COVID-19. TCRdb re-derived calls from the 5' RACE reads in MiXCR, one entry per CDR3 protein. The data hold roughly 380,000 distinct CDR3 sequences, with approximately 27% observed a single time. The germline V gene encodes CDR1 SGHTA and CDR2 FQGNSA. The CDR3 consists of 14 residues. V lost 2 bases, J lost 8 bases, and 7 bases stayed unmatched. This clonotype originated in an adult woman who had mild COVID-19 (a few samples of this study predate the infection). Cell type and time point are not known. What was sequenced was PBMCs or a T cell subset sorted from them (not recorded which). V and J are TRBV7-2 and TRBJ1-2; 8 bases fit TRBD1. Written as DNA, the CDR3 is TGTGCCAGCAGCTTACGGACAGGGCGTCGGGGCTACACCTTC. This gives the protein CASSLRTGRRGYTF.